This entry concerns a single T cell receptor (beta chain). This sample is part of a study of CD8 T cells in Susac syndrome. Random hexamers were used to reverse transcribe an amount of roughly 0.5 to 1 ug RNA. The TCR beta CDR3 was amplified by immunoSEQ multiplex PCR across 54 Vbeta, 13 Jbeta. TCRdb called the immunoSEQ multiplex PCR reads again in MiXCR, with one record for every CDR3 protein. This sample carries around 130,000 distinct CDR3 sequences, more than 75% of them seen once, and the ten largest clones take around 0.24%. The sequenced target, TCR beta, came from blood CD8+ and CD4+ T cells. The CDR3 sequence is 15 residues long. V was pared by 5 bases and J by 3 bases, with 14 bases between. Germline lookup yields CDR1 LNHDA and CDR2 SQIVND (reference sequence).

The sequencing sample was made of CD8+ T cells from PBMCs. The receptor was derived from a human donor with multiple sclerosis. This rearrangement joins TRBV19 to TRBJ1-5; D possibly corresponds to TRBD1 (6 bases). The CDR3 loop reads CASSLMTGFNQPQHF. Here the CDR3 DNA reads TGTGCCAGTAGTCTAATGACAGGTTTCAATCAGCCCCAGCATTTT.